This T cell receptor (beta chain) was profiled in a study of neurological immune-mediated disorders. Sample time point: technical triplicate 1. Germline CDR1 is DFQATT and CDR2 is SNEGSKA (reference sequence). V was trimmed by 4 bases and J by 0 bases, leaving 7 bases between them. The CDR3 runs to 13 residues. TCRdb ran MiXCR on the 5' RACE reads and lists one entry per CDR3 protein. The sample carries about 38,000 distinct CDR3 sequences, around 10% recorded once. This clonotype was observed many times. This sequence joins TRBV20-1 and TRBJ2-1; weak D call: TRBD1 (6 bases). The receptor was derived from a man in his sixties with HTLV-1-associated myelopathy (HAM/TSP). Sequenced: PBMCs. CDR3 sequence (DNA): TGCAGTGCTATCAGGGGCTCCTACAATGAGCAGTTCTTC. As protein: CSAIRGSYNEQFF.